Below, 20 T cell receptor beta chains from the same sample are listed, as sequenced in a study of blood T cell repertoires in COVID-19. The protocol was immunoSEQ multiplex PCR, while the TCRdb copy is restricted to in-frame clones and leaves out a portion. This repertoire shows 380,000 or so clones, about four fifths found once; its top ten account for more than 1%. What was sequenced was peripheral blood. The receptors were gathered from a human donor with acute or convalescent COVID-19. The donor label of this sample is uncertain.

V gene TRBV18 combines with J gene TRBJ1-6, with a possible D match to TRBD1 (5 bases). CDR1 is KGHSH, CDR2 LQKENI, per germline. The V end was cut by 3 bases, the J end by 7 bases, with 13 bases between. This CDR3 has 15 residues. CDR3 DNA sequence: TGTGCCAGCTCACCGCAGGTAGGGGTGAATTCACCCCTCCACTTT. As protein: CASSPQVGVNSPLHF.

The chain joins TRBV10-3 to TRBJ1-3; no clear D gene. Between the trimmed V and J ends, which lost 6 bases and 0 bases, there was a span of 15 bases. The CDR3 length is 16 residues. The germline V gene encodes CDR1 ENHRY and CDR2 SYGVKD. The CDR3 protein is CAIRGINSRSGNTIYF. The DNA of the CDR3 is TGTGCCATCAGGGGTATTAACAGCCGCTCTGGAAACACCATATATTTT.

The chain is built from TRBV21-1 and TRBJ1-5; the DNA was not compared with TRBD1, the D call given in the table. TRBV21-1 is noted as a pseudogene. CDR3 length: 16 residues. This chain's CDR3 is CASSHARGRGNQPQHF. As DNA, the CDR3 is TGTGCCAGCAGCCATGCAAGGGGAAGGGGCAATCAGCCCCAGCATTTT.

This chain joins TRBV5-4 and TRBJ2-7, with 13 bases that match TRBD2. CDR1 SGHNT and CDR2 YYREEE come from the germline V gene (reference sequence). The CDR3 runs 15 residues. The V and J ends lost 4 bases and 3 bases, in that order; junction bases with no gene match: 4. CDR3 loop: CASSGGLAGIYEQYF. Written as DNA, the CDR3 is TGTGCCAGCAGCGGGGGACTAGCGGGGATCTACGAGCAGTACTTC.

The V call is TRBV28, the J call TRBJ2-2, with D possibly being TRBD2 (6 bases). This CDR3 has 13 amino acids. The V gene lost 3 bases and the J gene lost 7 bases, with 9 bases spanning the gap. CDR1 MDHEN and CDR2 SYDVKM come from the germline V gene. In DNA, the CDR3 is TGTGCCAGCAGTTTCGGGGGTTTCGGGGAGCTGTTTTTT. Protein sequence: CASSFGGFGELFF.

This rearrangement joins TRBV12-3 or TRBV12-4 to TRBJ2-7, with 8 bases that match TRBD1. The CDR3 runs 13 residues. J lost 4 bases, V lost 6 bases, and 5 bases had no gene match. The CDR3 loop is CASSLDRAYEQYF. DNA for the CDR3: TGTGCCAGCAGCCTGGACAGGGCTTACGAGCAGTACTTC.

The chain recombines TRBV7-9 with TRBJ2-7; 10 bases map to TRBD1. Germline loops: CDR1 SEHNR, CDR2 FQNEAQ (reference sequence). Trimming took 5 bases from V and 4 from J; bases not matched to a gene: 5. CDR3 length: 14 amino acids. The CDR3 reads CASSPRDRGYEQYF. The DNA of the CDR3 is TGTGCCAGCAGCCCCCGGGACAGGGGTTACGAGCAGTACTTC.

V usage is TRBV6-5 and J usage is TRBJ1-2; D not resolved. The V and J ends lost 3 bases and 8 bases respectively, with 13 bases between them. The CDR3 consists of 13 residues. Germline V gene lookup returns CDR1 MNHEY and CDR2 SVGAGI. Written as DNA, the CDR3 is TGTGCCAGCAGTTATAACGGAGGAGCCGGCTACACCTTC. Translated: CASSYNGGAGYTF.

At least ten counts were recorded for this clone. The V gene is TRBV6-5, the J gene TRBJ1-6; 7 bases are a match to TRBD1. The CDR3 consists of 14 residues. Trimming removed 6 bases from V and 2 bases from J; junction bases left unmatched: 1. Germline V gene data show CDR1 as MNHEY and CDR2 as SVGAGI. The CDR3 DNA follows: TGTGCCAGCAGGACAGGGCCCTATAATTCACCCCTCCACTTT. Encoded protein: CASRTGPYNSPLHF.

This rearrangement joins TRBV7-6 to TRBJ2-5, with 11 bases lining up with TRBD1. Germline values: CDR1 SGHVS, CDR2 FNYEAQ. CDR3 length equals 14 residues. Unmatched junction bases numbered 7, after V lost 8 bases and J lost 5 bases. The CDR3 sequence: CASQGQGGFETQYF. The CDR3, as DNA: TGTGCCAGCCAGGGACAGGGGGGGTTCGAGACCCAGTACTTC. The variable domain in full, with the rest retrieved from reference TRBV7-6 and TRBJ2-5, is GAGVSQSPRYKVTKRGQDVALRCDPISGHVSLYWYRQALGQGPEFLTYFNYEAQQDKSGLPNDRFSAERPEGSISTLTIQRTEQRDSAMYRCASQGQGGFETQYFGPGTRLLVL.

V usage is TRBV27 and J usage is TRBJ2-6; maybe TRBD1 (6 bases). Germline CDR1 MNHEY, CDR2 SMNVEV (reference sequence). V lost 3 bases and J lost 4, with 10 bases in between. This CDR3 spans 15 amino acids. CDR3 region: CASSFTGTGANVLTF. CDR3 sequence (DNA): TGTGCCAGCAGTTTTACAGGGACCGGGGCCAACGTCCTGACTTTC.

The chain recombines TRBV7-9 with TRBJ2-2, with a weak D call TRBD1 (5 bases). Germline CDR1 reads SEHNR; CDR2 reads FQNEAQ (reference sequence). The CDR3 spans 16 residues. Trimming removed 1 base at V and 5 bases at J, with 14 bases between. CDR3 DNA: TGTGCCAGCAGCTTAGAGGCGGCAGGGCGGACCGGGGAGCTGTTTTTT. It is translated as CASSLEAAGRTGELFF.

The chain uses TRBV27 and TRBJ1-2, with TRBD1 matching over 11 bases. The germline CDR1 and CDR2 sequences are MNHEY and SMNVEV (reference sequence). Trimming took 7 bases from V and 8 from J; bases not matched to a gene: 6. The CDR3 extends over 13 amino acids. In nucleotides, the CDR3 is TGTGCCAGCAAAAGGACAGGGGGCGACGGCTACACCTTC. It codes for CASKRTGGDGYTF.

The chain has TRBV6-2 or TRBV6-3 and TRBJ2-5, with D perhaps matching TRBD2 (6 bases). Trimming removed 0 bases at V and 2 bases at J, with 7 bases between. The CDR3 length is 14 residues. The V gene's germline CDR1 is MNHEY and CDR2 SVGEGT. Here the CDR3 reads CASSYSGTQETQYF. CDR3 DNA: TGTGCCAGCAGTTACTCCGGGACTCAAGAGACCCAGTACTTC.

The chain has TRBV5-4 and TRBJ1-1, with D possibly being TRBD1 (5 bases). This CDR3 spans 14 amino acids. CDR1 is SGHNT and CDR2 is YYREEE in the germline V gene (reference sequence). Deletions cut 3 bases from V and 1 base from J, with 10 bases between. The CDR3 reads CASSWGGANTEAFF. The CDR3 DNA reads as TGTGCCAGCAGCTGGGGGGGAGCGAACACTGAAGCTTTCTTT.

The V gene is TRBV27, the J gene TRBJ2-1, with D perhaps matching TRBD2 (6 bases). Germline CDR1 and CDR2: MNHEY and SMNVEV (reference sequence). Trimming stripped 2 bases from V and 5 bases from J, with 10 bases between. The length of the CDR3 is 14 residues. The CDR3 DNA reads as TGTGCCAGCAGTTTACGGGGAGGCCACAATGAGCAGTTCTTC. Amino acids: CASSLRGGHNEQFF.

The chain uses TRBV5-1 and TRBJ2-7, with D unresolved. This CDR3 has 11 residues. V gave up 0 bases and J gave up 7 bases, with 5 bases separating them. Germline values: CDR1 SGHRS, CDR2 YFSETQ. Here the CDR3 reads CASSLAREQYF. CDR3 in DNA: TGCGCCAGCAGCTTGGCGCGGGAGCAGTACTTC.

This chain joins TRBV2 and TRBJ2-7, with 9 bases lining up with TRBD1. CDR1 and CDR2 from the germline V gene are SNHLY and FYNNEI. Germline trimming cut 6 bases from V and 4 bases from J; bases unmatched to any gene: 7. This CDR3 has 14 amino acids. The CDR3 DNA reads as TGTGCCAGCAGACCACCGGGACAGGGATACGAGCAGTACTTC. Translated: CASRPPGQGYEQYF. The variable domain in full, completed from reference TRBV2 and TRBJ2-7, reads EPEVTQTPSHQVTQMGQEVILRCVPISNHLYFYWYRQILGQKVEFLVSFYNNEISEKSEIFDDQFSVERPDGSNFTLKIRSTKLEDSAMYFCASRPPGQGYEQYFGPGTRLTVT.

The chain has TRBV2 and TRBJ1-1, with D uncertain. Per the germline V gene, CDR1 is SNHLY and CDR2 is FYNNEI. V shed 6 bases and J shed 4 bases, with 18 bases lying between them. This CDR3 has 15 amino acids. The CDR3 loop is CASRAETWWGTEAFF. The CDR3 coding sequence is TGTGCCAGCAGAGCGGAGACGTGGTGGGGCACTGAAGCTTTCTTT.

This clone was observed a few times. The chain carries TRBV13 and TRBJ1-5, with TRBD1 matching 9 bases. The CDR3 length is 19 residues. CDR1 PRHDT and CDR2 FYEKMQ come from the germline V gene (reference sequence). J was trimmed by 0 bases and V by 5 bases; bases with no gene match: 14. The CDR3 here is CASSRKGTGSLSSNQPQHF. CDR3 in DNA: TGTGCCAGCAGCCGAAAGGGGACAGGGTCCCTTAGTAGCAATCAGCCCCAGCATTTT.